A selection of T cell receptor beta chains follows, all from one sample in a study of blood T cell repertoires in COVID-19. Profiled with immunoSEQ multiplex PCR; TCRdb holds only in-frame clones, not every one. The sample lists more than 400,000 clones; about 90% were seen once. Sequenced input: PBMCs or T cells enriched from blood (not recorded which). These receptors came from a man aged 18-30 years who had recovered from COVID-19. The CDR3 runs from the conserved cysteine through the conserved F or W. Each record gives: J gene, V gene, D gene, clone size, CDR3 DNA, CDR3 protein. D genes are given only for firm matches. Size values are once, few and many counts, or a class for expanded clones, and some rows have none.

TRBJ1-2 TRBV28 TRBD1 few TGTGCCAGCAGTTCGGACAGGGGACACTATGGCTACACCTTC CASSSDRGHYGYTF
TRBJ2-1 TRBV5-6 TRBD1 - TGTGCCAGCAGCTTGGCTTGGGACAGTAGAAATGAGCAGTTCTTC CASSLAWDSRNEQFF
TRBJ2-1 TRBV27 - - TGTGCCAGCAGTTTAAGAGTTGGTGAGCAGTTCTTC CASSLRVGEQFF
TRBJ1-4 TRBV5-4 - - TGTGCCAGCAGCAAACAGGGTAATGAAAAACTGTTTTTT CASSKQGNEKLFF
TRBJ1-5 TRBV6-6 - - TGTGCCAGCTTGGATGACAGAGGAAATCAGCCCCAGCATTTT CASLDDRGNQPQHF
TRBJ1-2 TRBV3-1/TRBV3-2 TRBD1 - TGTGCCAGCAGCCCAAGAGGAAAGGGGGCGAAGGGGGCTGACACCTTC CASSPRGKGAKGADTF
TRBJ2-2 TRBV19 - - TGTGCCACCCTAACCAACGGACTATCTCCGAACACCGGGGAGCTGTTTTTT CATLTNGLSPNTGELFF
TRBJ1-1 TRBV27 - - TGTGCCAGCAGTTTATCGGGAGGTGGCACTGAAGCTTTCTTT CASSLSGGGTEAFF
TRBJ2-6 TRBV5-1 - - TGCGCCAGCAGCTTGGAGGGGCATGGGGCCAACGTCCTGACTTTC CASSLEGHGANVLTF
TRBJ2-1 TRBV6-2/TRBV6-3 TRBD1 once TGTGCCAGCAGTTACTCGGGACAGGGGAAAAATGAGCAGTTCTTC CASSYSGQGKNEQFF
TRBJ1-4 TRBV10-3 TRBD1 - TGTGCCGCTGCGGGGACAGAAAATGAAAAACTGTTTTTT CAAAGTENEKLFF
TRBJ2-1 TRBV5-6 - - TGTGCCAGCAGTAAACCGGGACTTCGATGGGATGAGCAGTTCTTC CASSKPGLRWDEQFF
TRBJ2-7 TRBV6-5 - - TGTGCCAGCAGGTCACAGGGCTCTTACGAGCAGTACTTC CASRSQGSYEQYF
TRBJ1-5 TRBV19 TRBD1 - TGTGCCAGTAGGGGGACAGGGGAGAATCAGCCCCAGCATTTT CASRGTGENQPQHF
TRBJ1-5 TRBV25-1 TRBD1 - TGTGCCAGCACCCTAGGGGGCGGCCTTCAGCCCCAGCATTTT CASTLGGGLQPQHF
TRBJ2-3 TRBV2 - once TGTGCCAGCAGTGCGGTAGATACGCAGTATTTT CASSAVDTQYF
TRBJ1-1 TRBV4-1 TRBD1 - TGCGCCAGCAGCCCGGAGACAGGGATCACTGAAGCTTTCTTT CASSPETGITEAFF
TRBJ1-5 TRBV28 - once TGTGCCAGCAGTGTCAGGAATCAGCCCCAGCATTTT CASSVRNQPQHF
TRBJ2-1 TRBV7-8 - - TGTGCCAGCAGCCGGGGCAGGGGTGAGCAGTTCTTC CASSRGRGEQFF
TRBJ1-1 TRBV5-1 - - TGCGCCAGCAGCTTGGCCGCAGGCAGTTTAAACACTGAAGCTTTCTTT CASSLAAGSLNTEAFF
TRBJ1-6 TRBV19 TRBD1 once TGTGCCAGTAGTCAGACAGGGGATAATTCACCCCTCCACTTT CASSQTGDNSPLHF
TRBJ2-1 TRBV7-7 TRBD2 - TGTGCCAGCAGTCCTGGGGTGGGCGGGAGTGATGAGCAGTTCTTC CASSPGVGGSDEQFF
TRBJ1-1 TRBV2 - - TGTGCCAGCAGGATAGAACAGGGTGAGAACACTGAAGCTTTCTTT CASRIEQGENTEAFF
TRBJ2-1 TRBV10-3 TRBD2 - TGTGCCATCTCGGGGACTAGCGGCTACTACAATGAGCAGTTCTTC CAISGTSGYYNEQFF
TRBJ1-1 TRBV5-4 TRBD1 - TGTGCCAGCAGCGAAGACAGGGGCACTGAAGCTTTCTTT CASSEDRGTEAFF
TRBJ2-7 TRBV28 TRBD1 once TGTGCCAGCAGTCGTAGACAGGGGATTGTTTACGAGCAGTACTTC CASSRRQGIVYEQYF
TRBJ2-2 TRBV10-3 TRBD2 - TGTGCCATCAGTGAGGGCGGGAGTTCGATCGGGGAGCTGTTTTTT CAISEGGSSIGELFF
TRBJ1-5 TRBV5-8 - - TGTGCCAGCAGCTTGGTACAGGATAGCAATCAGCCCCAGCATTTT CASSLVQDSNQPQHF
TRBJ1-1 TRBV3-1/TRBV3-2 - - TGTGCCAGCAGCCAAGATCCCGGGAACACTGAAGCTTTCTTT CASSQDPGNTEAFF